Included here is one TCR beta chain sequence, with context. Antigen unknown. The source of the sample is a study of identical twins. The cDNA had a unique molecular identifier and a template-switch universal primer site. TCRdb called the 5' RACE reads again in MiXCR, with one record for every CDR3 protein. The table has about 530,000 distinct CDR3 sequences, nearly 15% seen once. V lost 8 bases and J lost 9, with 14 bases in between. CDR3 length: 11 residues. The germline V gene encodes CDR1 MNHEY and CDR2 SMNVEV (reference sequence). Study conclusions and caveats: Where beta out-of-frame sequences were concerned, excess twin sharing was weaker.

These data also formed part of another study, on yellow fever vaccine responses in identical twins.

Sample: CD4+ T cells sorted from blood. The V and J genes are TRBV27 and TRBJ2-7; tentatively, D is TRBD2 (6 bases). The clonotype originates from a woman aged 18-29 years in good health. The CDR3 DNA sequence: TGTGCCAGCGGAGGGACCGCTGTGCAGTACTTC. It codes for CASGGTAVQYF.